The next 13 T cell receptor beta chains were all read from a single sample in a study of regulatory T cells in long-lasting Graves disease. Construction of the TCR beta libraries employed iRepertoire HTBI primers in conjunction with Arm-PCR of CDR3 regions. TCRdb processed the multiplex PCR reads anew with MiXCR; each CDR3 protein has one entry. Among roughly 250,000 distinct CDR3 sequences listed, approximately 20% were seen once. Time point denoted: newly diagnosed GD, antithyroid drugs for less than 3 months. PBMC RNA was the source of the TCR library. The same data also went into a second study, on T cells in Graves' hyperthyroidism and ophthalmopathy.

This specimen was peripheral blood mononuclear cells (PBMCs), taken at new diagnosis, from a patient treated with antithyroid drugs. The receptors shown here come from a woman aged 25 to 45 with Graves disease.

This clonotype was recorded at least ten times. The CDR3 DNA follows: TGTGCCAGCAGTCCCGAAGGTGAAAAACTGTTTTTT. Translation: CASSPEGEKLFF. The V gene is TRBV6-2 or TRBV6-3, the J gene TRBJ1-4, with D unclear. Germline V gene sequence: CDR1 MNHEY, CDR2 SVGEGT. This CDR3 has 12 amino acids. The V gene lost 5 bases and the J gene lost 7 bases, with 8 bases spanning the gap.

Turning to this clonotype: An end of the junction does not agree with germline; a read error may underlie this. This chain uses TRBV7-2 with TRBJ1-4; D unclear. CDR3 length: 14 amino acids. Germline V gives CDR1 SGHTA, CDR2 FQGNSA. DNA of the CDR3: TGTGCCAGCAGCCCCGGGCTGGGCAGTGAAAAACTGCTTTTT. Its translation is CASSPGLGSEKLLF. The full variable domain, with the rest looked up from reference TRBV7-2 and TRBJ1-4, is GAGVSQSPSNKVTEKGKDVELRCDPISGHTALYWYRQSLGQGLEFLIYFQGNSAPDKSGLPSDRFSAERTGGSVSTLTIQRTQQEDSAVYLCASSPGLGSEKLLFGSGTQLSVL.

In its sample, this clonotype was seen many times. This chain links TRBV18 with TRBJ2-7, with TRBD2 matching over 8 bases. This CDR3 is 13 amino acids long. The trim removed 6 bases at V and 6 bases at J, leaving 7 bases unmatched. Germline V CDR1 and CDR2: KGHSH, LQKENI. In nucleotides, the CDR3 is TGTGCCAGCTCCCGGGGGGGGCCCGTCGAGCAGTACTTC. This codes for CASSRGGPVEQYF.

This rearrangement joins TRBV20-1 to TRBJ1-1; 11 positions match TRBD1. The germline V gene encodes CDR1 DFQATT and CDR2 SNEGSKA (reference sequence). V gave up 6 bases and J gave up 4 bases; unmatched junction bases: 7. The CDR3 runs 14 residues. The CDR3 DNA reads as TGCAGTGCCTGGACAGGGGGCTTGAGCACTGAAGCTTTCTTT. Its translation: CSAWTGGLSTEAFF.

J is TRBJ2-3 and V is TRBV7-2; TRBD2 agrees at 7 bases. CDR1 is SGHTA and CDR2 is FQGNSA in the germline V gene. The junction had 8 bases not matched to a gene; V was cut back by 3 bases and J by 2 bases. The CDR3 loop spans 16 amino acids. The CDR3 nucleotides read TGTGCCAGCAGCTTTCCCGGGACTATCTACACAGATACGCAGTATTTT. The encoded protein is CASSFPGTIYTDTQYF.

CDR3 DNA sequence: TGTGCCAGCAGCCCACCACCCGCTACCCGAGCTGGGGCCAACGTCCTGACTTTC. This gives the protein CASSPPPATRAGANVLTF. The chain employs TRBV7-9 and TRBJ2-6; D is undetermined. The CDR3 extends over 18 amino acids. V dropped 5 bases and J dropped 2 bases, with 19 bases sitting between them. Germline-derived CDR1 and CDR2 are SEHNR and FQNEAQ (reference sequence).

This clonotype showed up many times. J is TRBJ2-1 and V is TRBV24-1, with D possibly TRBD1 on 7 matching bases. The CDR3 runs 12 residues. Trimming cost V 3 bases and J 12 bases, with 11 bases left between them. Germline V gene sequence: CDR1 KGHDR, CDR2 SFDVKD. As DNA, the CDR3 is TGTGCCACCAGTGATGACAGGGAGGTGCAGTTCTTC. Translation: CATSDDREVQFF.

Many counts were recorded for this clonotype. V gene TRBV10-3 combines with J gene TRBJ1-5, with D perhaps matching TRBD1 (6 bases). The V end was cut by 3 bases, the J end by 3 bases, with 9 bases between. Germline V gene lookup returns CDR1 ENHRY and CDR2 SYGVKD. The CDR3 covers 14 residues. The CDR3 loop is CAISDGQSNQPQHF. The CDR3, as DNA: TGTGCCATCAGTGATGGACAGTCCAATCAGCCCCAGCATTTT.

This clonotype was counted between two and nine times. One junction end disagrees with the germline gene, perhaps due to a read error. This sequence joins TRBV14 and TRBJ2-3; D gene uncertain. The DNA end favors TRBJ2-5, so the J call may be wrong. CDR3 length: 12 residues. In germline, CDR1 is SGHDN, CDR2 FVKESK. The CDR3 sequence: CASSQWEEAQYF. CDR3 nucleotide sequence: TGTGCCAGCAGTCAGTGGGAAGAGGCCCAGTACTTC.

The CDR3 sequence: CSAVGGLNEKLFF. The CDR3 coding sequence is TGCAGTGCAGTCGGGGGGCTTAATGAAAAACTGTTTTTT. V and J are TRBV20-1 and TRBJ1-4; weak D call: TRBD1 (6 bases). Trimming removed 6 bases at V and 4 bases at J, with 12 bases between. This CDR3 has 13 residues. Germline V gives CDR1 DFQATT, CDR2 SNEGSKA (reference sequence).

In its sample, this clonotype was seen many times. The J gene is TRBJ2-5, the V gene TRBV28; TRBD2 agrees at 14 bases. The trim removed 8 bases at V and 4 bases at J, leaving 0 bases unmatched. CDR1 and CDR2 from the germline V gene are MDHEN and SYDVKM. The CDR3 is 13 amino acids. The CDR3 DNA sequence: TGTGCCAGCGGACTAGCGGGGGGAGAGACCCAGTACTTC. It yields the protein CASGLAGGETQYF.

This clonotype was recorded at least ten times. The rearrangement joins TRBV27 to TRBJ2-7; D is unclear. V lost 1 base, J lost 6 bases, and 16 bases lay in between. This CDR3 comprises 15 residues. The germline V gene encodes CDR1 MNHEY and CDR2 SMNVEV (reference sequence). CDR3: CASSLLVGRPGEQYF. CDR3 nucleotides: TGTGCCAGCAGTTTATTGGTGGGCAGGCCGGGCGAGCAGTACTTC.

This clonotype was seen at least ten times. This chain uses TRBV7-6 with TRBJ2-5; TRBD2 matches 9 bases. The germline gives CDR1 SGHVS, CDR2 FNYEAQ. Unmatched junction bases numbered 10, after V lost 0 bases and J lost 5 bases. The CDR3 loop spans 17 amino acids. The CDR3 DNA reads TGTGCCAGCAGCTTAGCTATTAGCGGGGGCCAGGGTGAGACCCAGTACTTC. Translation gives CASSLAISGGQGETQYF.